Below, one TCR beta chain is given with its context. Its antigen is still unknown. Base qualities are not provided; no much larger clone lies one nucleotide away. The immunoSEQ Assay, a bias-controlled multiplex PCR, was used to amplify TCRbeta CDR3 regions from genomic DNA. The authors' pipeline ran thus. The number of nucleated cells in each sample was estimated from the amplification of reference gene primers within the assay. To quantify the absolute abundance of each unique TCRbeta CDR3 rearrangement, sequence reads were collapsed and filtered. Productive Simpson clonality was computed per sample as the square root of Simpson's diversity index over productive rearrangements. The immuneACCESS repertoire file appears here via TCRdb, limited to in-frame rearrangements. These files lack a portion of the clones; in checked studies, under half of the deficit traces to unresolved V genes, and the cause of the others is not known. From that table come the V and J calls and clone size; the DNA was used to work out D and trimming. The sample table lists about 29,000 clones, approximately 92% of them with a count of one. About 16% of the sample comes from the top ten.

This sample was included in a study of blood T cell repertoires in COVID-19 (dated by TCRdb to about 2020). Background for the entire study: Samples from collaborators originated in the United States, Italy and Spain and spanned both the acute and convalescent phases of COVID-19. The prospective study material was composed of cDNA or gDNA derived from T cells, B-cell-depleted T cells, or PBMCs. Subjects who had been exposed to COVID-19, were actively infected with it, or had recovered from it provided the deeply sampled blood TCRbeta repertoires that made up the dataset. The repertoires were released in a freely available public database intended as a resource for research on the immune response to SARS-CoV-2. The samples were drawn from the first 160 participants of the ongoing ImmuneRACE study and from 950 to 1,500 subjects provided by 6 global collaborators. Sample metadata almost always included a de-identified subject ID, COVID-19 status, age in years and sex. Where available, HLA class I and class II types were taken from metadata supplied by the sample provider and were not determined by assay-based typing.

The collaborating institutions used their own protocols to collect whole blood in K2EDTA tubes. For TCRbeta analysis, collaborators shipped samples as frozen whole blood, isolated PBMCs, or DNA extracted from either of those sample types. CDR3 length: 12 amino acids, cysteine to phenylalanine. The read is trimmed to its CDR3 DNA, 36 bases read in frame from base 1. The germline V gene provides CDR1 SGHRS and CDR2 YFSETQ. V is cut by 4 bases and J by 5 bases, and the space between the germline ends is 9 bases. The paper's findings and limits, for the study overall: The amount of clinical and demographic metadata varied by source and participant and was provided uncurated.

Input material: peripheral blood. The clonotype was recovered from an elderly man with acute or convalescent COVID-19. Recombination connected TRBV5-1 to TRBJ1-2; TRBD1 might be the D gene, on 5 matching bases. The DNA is TGCGCCAGCAGCACTCAGGGTTATGGCTACACCTTC. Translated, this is CASSTQGYGYTF. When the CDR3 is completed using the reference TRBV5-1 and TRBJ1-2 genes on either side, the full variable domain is KAGVTQTPRYLIKTRGQQVTLSCSPISGHRSVSWYQQTPGQGLQFLFEYFSETQRNKGNFPGRFSGRQFSNSRSEMNVSTLELGDSALYLCASSTQGYGYTFGSGTRLTVV.